A single sample is the source of the 32 T cell receptor beta chains below, sequenced in a study of CD8 T cells in Susac syndrome. With random hexamers, reverse transcription was performed on about 0.5 to 1 ug of RNA. TCRdb re-called the immunoSEQ multiplex PCR reads through MiXCR, storing one row per CDR3 protein. The table has some 150,000 distinct CDR3 sequences, roughly 94% seen once. The sequenced sample was CD4+ T cells from PBMCs. The receptor set was obtained from a human donor in good health.

V and J are TRBV28 and TRBJ1-2, with 8 bases fitting TRBD1. J lost 3 bases, V lost 3 bases, and 3 bases had no gene match. The CDR3 loop spans 14 amino acids. CDR1 is MDHEN, CDR2 SYDVKM, per germline. CDR3 protein: CASSLDRVDYGYTF. CDR3 in DNA: TGTGCCAGCAGTTTGGACAGGGTCGACTATGGCTACACCTTC.

The chain couples TRBV7-2 to TRBJ2-5, with D unclear. Germline V gives CDR1 SGHTA, CDR2 FQGNSA. Trimming left V 3 bases short and J 1 base short, with 6 bases between. The CDR3 runs to 13 residues. CDR3: CASSFLVQETQYF. The CDR3 nucleotides are TGTGCCAGCAGCTTCCTAGTCCAAGAGACCCAGTACTTC.

The rearrangement links TRBV5-5 to TRBJ2-1; D gene unclear. The germline V gene has CDR1 SGHKS and CDR2 YYEKEE (reference sequence). The V and J ends lost 2 bases and 6 bases respectively, with 9 bases between them. CDR3 size: 13 residues. The DNA of the CDR3 is TGTGCCAGCAGCTTTGACGTGGCCAATGAGCAGTTCTTC. Its translation is CASSFDVANEQFF.

The chain is built from TRBV3-1 and TRBJ2-7; 7 bases are shared with TRBD1. This CDR3 region has 14 residues. Germline V gene data show CDR1 as LGHDT and CDR2 as YNNKEL (reference sequence). The J segment lost 5 bases and the V segment lost 3 bases, leaving 7 bases of the junction unmatched. For the CDR3, the DNA is TGTGCCAGCAGCCACTTAGACAGGGTCAACGAGCAGTACTTC. Its translation: CASSHLDRVNEQYF.

The rearrangement joins TRBV20-1 to TRBJ1-1; TRBD1 matches 9 bases. The V gene end was trimmed by 2 bases and the J gene end by 4 bases; junction bases not matched to a gene: 11. This CDR3 has 16 residues. Germline V gene sequence: CDR1 DFQATT, CDR2 SNEGSKA (reference sequence). CDR3 DNA sequence: TGCAGTGCTAGACTGGGGACAGGGTTTGCGGGCACTGAAGCTTTCTTT. This encodes CSARLGTGFAGTEAFF.

The CDR3 bases are TGTGCCAGCAGCTTAGGGACAGGGGTCGTGGATGAGCAGTTCTTC. It encodes CASSLGTGVVDEQFF. J is TRBJ2-1 and V is TRBV7-9; 9 bases map to TRBD1. The CDR3 consists of 15 residues. With 1 base clipped from V and 8 bases from J, the junction kept 6 bases outside the gene matches. Germline lookup yields CDR1 SEHNR and CDR2 FQNEAQ (reference sequence).

The CDR3 nucleotides are TGCAGCGTTCCCACACTACCTCCAGGGGCTAGCGGGAGGTTACAAGAGACCCAGTACTTC. Translated, it gives CSVPTLPPGASGRLQETQYF. The chain carries TRBV29-1 and TRBJ2-5, with TRBD2 identical over 11 bases. This CDR3 comprises 20 residues. Germline CDR1 and CDR2: SQVTM and ANQGSEA. J was trimmed by 2 bases and V by 5 bases; bases with no gene match: 22.

As for this clonotype: The junction and the germline gene differ at one end; a read error may be behind it. The rearrangement joins TRBV29-1 to TRBJ1-1; D might be TRBD1 (5 bases). There are 11 residues in the CDR3. Germline assignment: CDR1 SQVTM and CDR2 ANQGSEA. The CDR3 sequence is CSVEVRGRDLF. The CDR3, as DNA: TGCAGCGTTGAAGTAAGGGGCCGGGACCTATTT.

V gene TRBV19 combines with J gene TRBJ2-7, with no clear D. The V gene lost 6 bases and the J gene lost 2 bases, with 14 bases spanning the gap. The CDR3 sequence is 14 residues long. The germline gives CDR1 LNHDA, CDR2 SQIVND (reference sequence). CDR3 nucleotides: TGTGCCAGTAGCAACCGACACAGTACCTACGAGCAGTACTTC. It yields the protein CASSNRHSTYEQYF.

The V call is TRBV4-1, the J call TRBJ2-3; 7 nucleotides agree with TRBD1. Germline V gene sequence: CDR1 MGHRA, CDR2 YSYEKL. The CDR3 spans 17 residues. Trimming removed 0 bases from V and 1 base from J; junction bases left unmatched: 7. For the CDR3, the DNA is TGCGCCAGCAGCCAAGATGTTGGAACAGGGGGCACAGATACGCAGTATTTT. Its protein product is CASSQDVGTGGTDTQYF.

This rearrangement joins TRBV4-1 to TRBJ2-7; the match to TRBD2 covers 9 bases. Trimming removed 3 bases from V and 2 bases from J; junction bases left unmatched: 8. The germline CDR1 and CDR2 sequences are MGHRA and YSYEKL. This CDR3 is 16 amino acids long. The CDR3 loop is CASSHPSGRSPYEQYF. The CDR3 nucleotides are TGCGCCAGCAGCCACCCGAGCGGGAGGTCCCCCTACGAGCAGTACTTC.

The V gene is TRBV25-1, the J gene TRBJ2-1, with D perhaps being TRBD1 or TRBD2 (5 bases each). Germline V CDR1 and CDR2: MGHDK, SYGVNS. V lost 1 base and J 6 bases, leaving 10 bases between the germline ends. This CDR3 contains 14 residues. The CDR3 DNA sequence: TGTGCCAGCAGTGAATTTGGGGGAACCAATGAGCAGTTCTTC. It translates to CASSEFGGTNEQFF.

The rearrangement links TRBV9 to TRBJ2-2; weak D call: TRBD1 (7 bases). CDR3 length equals 16 residues. The V end lost 0 bases, the J end lost 4 bases, and 13 bases lay between the germline ends. Per the germline V gene, CDR1 is SGDLS and CDR2 is YYNGEE. The CDR3 loop is CASSVEAGGSTGELFF. The CDR3 DNA is TGTGCCAGCAGCGTAGAGGCAGGGGGGTCCACCGGGGAGCTGTTTTTT.

This clonotype appeared once. V is TRBV15 and J is TRBJ1-5; D gene uncertain. Germline V gives CDR1 LNHNV, CDR2 YYDKDF (reference sequence). The V and J ends lost 3 bases and 11 bases respectively, with 14 bases between them. This CDR3 has 13 residues. The CDR3 nucleotides read TGTGCCACCAGCAGCTTCAAATTCGGGTCCCAGCATTTT. Translation: CATSSFKFGSQHF.

The chain combines TRBV30 with TRBJ1-4, with D possibly matching TRBD1 (6 bases). This CDR3 has 11 amino acids. CDR1 and CDR2 (germline): GTSNPN, SVGIG (reference sequence). V was trimmed by 8 bases and J by 7 bases, leaving 11 bases between them. This CDR3 is CASIRGEKLFF. The CDR3 coding sequence is TGTGCCAGCATCAGGGGTGAAAAACTGTTTTTT.

This chain connects TRBV27 to TRBJ2-7; 8 nucleotides match TRBD1. Unmatched junction bases numbered 4, after V lost 5 bases and J lost 1 base. This CDR3 contains 14 residues. The germline gives CDR1 MNHEY, CDR2 SMNVEV (reference sequence). Here the CDR3 DNA reads TGTGCCAGCAGTCCAGGGGGCCGATCCTACGAGCAGTACTTC. Encoded protein: CASSPGGRSYEQYF.

The chain couples TRBV19 to TRBJ2-2; D might be TRBD2 (6 bases). Germline V CDR1 and CDR2: LNHDA, SQIVND (reference sequence). V gave up 1 base and J gave up 6 bases, with 9 bases separating them. The CDR3 is 14 amino acids. The DNA of the CDR3 is TGTGCCAGTAGTATAGCTTCGGGGGCCGGGGAGCTGTTTTTT. It specifies CASSIASGAGELFF. The full variable domain, with the rest looked up from reference TRBV19 and TRBJ2-2, is DGGITQSPKYLFRKEGQNVTLSCEQNLNHDAMYWYRQDPGQGLRLIYYSQIVNDFQKGDIAEGYSVSREKKESFPLTVTSAQKNPTAFYLCASSIASGAGELFFGEGSRLTVL.

The rearrangement joins TRBV3-1 to TRBJ1-2, with D maybe TRBD1 (5 bases). CDR3 length: 13 amino acids. Germline assignment: CDR1 LGHDT and CDR2 YNNKEL (reference sequence). Trimming left V 8 bases short and J 3 bases short, with 13 bases between. CDR3 bases: TGTGCCAGCGCGGAGGGACCTGACTATGGCTACACCTTC. Translating it yields CASAEGPDYGYTF.

The V and J genes are TRBV27 and TRBJ2-7; 8 positions match TRBD2. In germline, CDR1 is MNHEY, CDR2 SMNVEV (reference sequence). V dropped 4 bases and J dropped 4; count of bases not matched to a gene: 3. The CDR3 has 13 residues. CDR3 nucleotide sequence: TGTGCCAGCAGTTCCGGGACTAGTTACGAGCAGTACTTC. Its translation is CASSSGTSYEQYF.

V is TRBV10-3 and J is TRBJ2-7; tentatively, D is TRBD2 (6 bases). CDR3 length equals 13 residues. V gave up 10 bases and J gave up 4 bases, with 17 bases separating them. The germline CDR1 and CDR2 sequences are ENHRY and SYGVKD. The CDR3 loop is CATRSDGSYEQYF. The CDR3 DNA is TGTGCCACCCGCTCTGACGGGAGTTACGAGCAGTACTTC.

The CDR3 here is CSARKQQGPTGELFF. The CDR3 coding sequence is TGCAGTGCTAGGAAACAACAGGGGCCCACCGGGGAGCTGTTTTTT. This sequence joins TRBV20-1 and TRBJ2-2; 7 bases agree with TRBD1. V lost 3 bases to trimming and J lost 4 bases; unmatched junction nucleotides: 8. Germline-derived CDR1 and CDR2 are DFQATT and SNEGSKA (reference sequence). The CDR3 runs to 15 residues.

This chain connects TRBV12-3 or TRBV12-4 to TRBJ2-2; TRBD2 aligns across 14 bases. The trim removed 5 bases at V and 4 bases at J, leaving 6 bases unmatched. The CDR3 runs to 17 residues. CDR3 DNA: TGTGCCAGCAGTCGACTAGCGGGAGGGCGTGGCACCGGGGAGCTGTTTTTT. Its translation is CASSRLAGGRGTGELFF.

This clonotype was detected once. The V call is TRBV20-1, the J call TRBJ2-3; no definite D call. CDR1 is DFQATT, CDR2 SNEGSKA, per germline (reference sequence). Deletions cut 0 bases from V and 2 bases from J, with 12 bases between. The CDR3 length is 15 residues. This CDR3 is CSARESQAATDTQYF. As DNA, the CDR3 is TGCAGTGCTAGAGAGAGCCAGGCCGCCACAGATACGCAGTATTTT.

The chain is built from TRBV29-1 and TRBJ2-5; possible D gene TRBD2, 6 bases. With 5 bases removed from V and 0 bases from J, the gap between germline ends came to 10 bases. CDR3 length: 13 amino acids. Germline assignment: CDR1 SQVTM and CDR2 ANQGSEA. The chain's CDR3 is CSVRGMYQETQYF. In DNA, the CDR3 is TGCAGCGTTCGGGGGATGTACCAAGAGACCCAGTACTTC.

The chain combines TRBV5-4 with TRBJ2-1; tentative D call: TRBD2 (6 bases). The V and J ends lost 1 base and 6 bases respectively, with 14 bases between them. The CDR3 length is 15 residues. Germline lookup yields CDR1 SGHNT and CDR2 YYREEE (reference sequence). In DNA form, the CDR3 reads TGTGCCAGCAGCTTGAGGTCCGGGACTCCCAATGAGCAGTTCTTC. Translating gives CASSLRSGTPNEQFF.

V gene TRBV7-9 combines with J gene TRBJ1-1; a possible D gene is TRBD1 (5 bases). CDR3 length: 15 amino acids. V lost 10 bases to trimming and J lost 3 bases, with 21 bases between them. CDR1 and CDR2 (germline): SEHNR, FQNEAQ (reference sequence). The CDR3 sequence: CATTHGTGGDTEAFF. The CDR3 DNA sequence: TGTGCCACCACTCACGGCACCGGAGGGGACACTGAAGCTTTCTTT.

This clonotype has a single count. This rearrangement joins TRBV19 to TRBJ1-4; D not resolved. The CDR3 runs 14 residues. CDR1 and CDR2 (germline): LNHDA, SQIVND (reference sequence). V shed 5 bases and J shed 8 bases, with 15 bases lying between them. CDR3: CASSPRGPVEKLFF. In nucleotides, the CDR3 is TGTGCCAGTAGTCCCCGGGGTCCGGTGGAAAAACTGTTTTTT.

In its sample, this clonotype was seen once. The chain links TRBV2 to TRBJ2-3; D is perhaps TRBD2 (6 bases). Trimming took off 4 bases at V and 1 base at J, with 12 bases between the two ends. Germline V CDR1 and CDR2: SNHLY, FYNNEI. The CDR3 is 15 amino acids. CDR3 in DNA: TGTGCCAGCAGTGGGCAGGGAGGTCGCACAGATACGCAGTATTTT. This encodes CASSGQGGRTDTQYF.

This chain joins TRBV5-4 and TRBJ2-1; no clear D gene. Germline V gene data show CDR1 as SGHNT and CDR2 as YYREEE (reference sequence). The CDR3 sequence is 14 residues long. V was trimmed by 1 base and J by 7 bases, leaving 12 bases between them. The CDR3: CASSLPSEGNEQFF. The CDR3 nucleotides read TGTGCCAGCAGCTTGCCCTCCGAAGGGAATGAGCAGTTCTTC.

V gene TRBV24-1 combines with J gene TRBJ2-1; no definite D call. This CDR3 is built from 14 residues. V lost 6 bases to trimming and J lost 2 bases, with 10 bases between them. Germline V gene data show CDR1 as KGHDR and CDR2 as SFDVKD. The DNA of the CDR3 is TGTGCCACCAGTCGGAGTGCCGCCTACAATGAGCAGTTCTTC. It codes for CATSRSAAYNEQFF.

The chain has TRBV12-3 or TRBV12-4 and TRBJ2-5; a weak D match, TRBD2 (6 bases). Trimming removed 7 bases at V and 3 bases at J, with 15 bases between. The CDR3 runs 14 residues. CDR3 region: CASMSLAGKETQYF. The CDR3 nucleotides read TGTGCCAGCATGTCCCTGGCGGGGAAAGAGACCCAGTACTTC.

V usage is TRBV3-1 and J usage is TRBJ2-7; D unresolved. V was shortened by 2 bases and J by 2 bases, with 13 bases between the two germline ends. There are 15 residues in the CDR3. The germline CDR1 and CDR2 sequences are LGHDT and YNNKEL (reference sequence). Here the CDR3 reads CASSQILTRTYEQYF. DNA for the CDR3: TGTGCCAGCAGCCAAATACTGACACGTACCTACGAGCAGTACTTC.